The 29 T cell receptor beta chains below were found in one sample sequenced in a study of cytomegalovirus exposure and HLA in healthy donors. The primer mix had 60 Vbeta and 13 Jbeta primers. The data were produced by immunoSEQ multiplex PCR, yet TCRdb's version contains in-frame clones alone and is incomplete. The table shows 150,000 to 200,000 clones, with around 86% occurring only once. What was sequenced was PBMCs. The receptor source for this set is a girl aged 2-10 years in good health and CMV-seropositive.

J is TRBJ2-2 and V is TRBV9, with 8 bases lining up with TRBD2. CDR1 and CDR2 from the germline V gene are SGDLS and YYNGEE. This CDR3 has 16 residues. The junction had 7 bases not matched to a gene; V was cut back by 3 bases and J by 3 bases. The CDR3 DNA sequence: TGTGCCAGCAGCGCCCCGACTAGCGTATACACCGGGGAGCTGTTTTTT. Translated, it gives CASSAPTSVYTGELFF.

The gene calls are TRBV2 and TRBJ2-3; possible D gene TRBD1, 5 bases. This CDR3 contains 15 residues. V was shortened by 4 bases and J by 0 bases, with 11 bases between the two germline ends. Looked up from germline, CDR1 is SNHLY and CDR2 is FYNNEI. The CDR3 nucleotides read TGTGCCAGCAGTGTAGACAGTACTAGCACAGATACGCAGTATTTT. It specifies CASSVDSTSTDTQYF.

This clone was detected only a few times. The chain employs TRBV27 and TRBJ2-5; 14 positions agree with TRBD2. The CDR3 runs to 14 residues. Germline V CDR1 and CDR2: MNHEY, SMNVEV (reference sequence). V trimming: 8 bases; J trimming: 3 bases; junction bases outside the gene matches: 2. Here the CDR3 DNA reads TGTGCCAGCGGGACTAGCGGGAGTAAAGAGACCCAGTACTTC. Translated: CASGTSGSKETQYF.

The rearrangement links TRBV30 to TRBJ2-3; D is possibly TRBD2 (6 bases). The germline V gene encodes CDR1 GTSNPN and CDR2 SVGIG (reference sequence). The CDR3 totals 15 residues. Trimming pared 0 bases from V and 6 bases from J, leaving 16 bases between. The CDR3 bases are TGTGCCTGGAGTGTAGCGGGCTCCTCAGGGGATACGCAGTATTTT. It codes for CAWSVAGSSGDTQYF.

CDR3 DNA: TGCGCCAGCAGCCCTTTTGGCACAGATACGCAGTATTTT. It specifies CASSPFGTDTQYF. This chain uses TRBV5-1 with TRBJ2-3, with unresolved D. The CDR3 has 13 residues. Germline CDR1 and CDR2: SGHRS and YFSETQ. V lost 4 bases and J 1 base, leaving 7 bases between the germline ends.

CDR3 protein: CASSLSGTGYNQPQHF. CDR3 DNA: TGTGCCAGCAGTTTATCGGGGACAGGGTATAATCAGCCCCAGCATTTT. The V and J genes are TRBV27 and TRBJ1-5; 9 bases are shared with TRBD1. Trimming cost V 0 bases and J 4 bases; bases outside gene matches: 4. Germline CDR1 reads MNHEY; CDR2 reads SMNVEV (reference sequence). The CDR3 is made up of 16 amino acids.

V is TRBV29-1 and J is TRBJ2-5, with D maybe TRBD1 (6 bases). The CDR3 is made up of 13 amino acids. Deletions cut 7 bases from V and 3 bases from J, with 15 bases between. Germline V gene data show CDR1 as SQVTM and CDR2 as ANQGSEA. The CDR3 nucleotides read TGCAGCGCCGATACAGGGATGGAAGAGACCCAGTACTTC. Amino acid sequence: CSADTGMEETQYF.

This chain joins TRBV2 and TRBJ1-2; tentative D call: TRBD1 (6 bases). V lost 6 bases and J lost 0, with 11 bases in between. This CDR3 is built from 14 residues. The germline V gene has CDR1 SNHLY and CDR2 FYNNEI. The CDR3 here is CASRVGQTNYGYTF. The CDR3 DNA reads TGTGCCAGCAGAGTCGGACAGACTAACTATGGCTACACCTTC. Full variable domain (outside the CDR3, taken from reference TRBV2 and TRBJ1-2): EPEVTQTPSHQVTQMGQEVILRCVPISNHLYFYWYRQILGQKVEFLVSFYNNEISEKSEIFDDQFSVERPDGSNFTLKIRSTKLEDSAMYFCASRVGQTNYGYTFGSGTRLTVV.

This clone was counted only a few times. CDR3 DNA: TGTGCCTCGGGACAGGGGGCTGCTAATGAAAAACTGTTTTTT. Its translation is CASGQGAANEKLFF. This rearrangement joins TRBV28 to TRBJ1-4, with 12 bases identical to TRBD1. J was trimmed by 3 bases and V by 11 bases; bases with no gene match: 4. The CDR3 sequence is 14 residues long. Germline V gene data show CDR1 as MDHEN and CDR2 as SYDVKM.

This clone was recorded once. The rearrangement links TRBV4-1 to TRBJ1-5; 7 bases agree with TRBD1. Germline V lookup: CDR1 MGHRA, CDR2 YSYEKL. The ends lost 1 base at V and 4 bases at J; junction bases unmatched: 10. The CDR3 runs 17 residues. For the CDR3, the DNA is TGCGCCAGCAGCCAAGGGGCACAGGGGAAAGGAAATCAGCCCCAGCATTTT. Residues: CASSQGAQGKGNQPQHF.

The V and J genes are TRBV7-9 and TRBJ1-4; D may be TRBD1 (6 bases). The CDR3 covers 15 residues. Germline loops: CDR1 SEHNR, CDR2 FQNEAQ (reference sequence). V was clipped by 4 bases and J by 0 bases, with 9 bases between them. CDR3 coding DNA: TGTGCCAGCAGCTCCCCAGGGGCAACTAATGAAAAACTGTTTTTT. It is translated as CASSSPGATNEKLFF.

V usage is TRBV28 and J usage is TRBJ1-1; D is unclear. The CDR3 length is 15 residues. Trimming cost V 5 bases and J 0 bases, with 13 bases left between them. Germline-derived CDR1 and CDR2 are MDHEN and SYDVKM. DNA for the CDR3: TGTGCCAGCAGTCCACTCGCATTCATGAACACTGAAGCTTTCTTT. Protein sequence: CASSPLAFMNTEAFF. The full variable domain, in which reference TRBV28 and TRBJ1-1 provide the parts outside the CDR3, is DVKVTQSSRYLVKRTGEKVFLECVQDMDHENMFWYRQDPGLGLRLIYFSYDVKMKEKGDIPEGYSVSREKKERFSLILESASTNQTSMYLCASSPLAFMNTEAFFGQGTRLTVV.

The chain joins TRBV30 to TRBJ1-1, with D possibly matching TRBD1 (6 bases). The CDR3 contains 14 residues. Germline V lookup: CDR1 GTSNPN, CDR2 SVGIG (reference sequence). The V end lost 4 bases, the J end lost 0 bases, and 12 bases lay between the germline ends. The CDR3: CAWTRTAMNTEAFF. In nucleotides, the CDR3 is TGTGCCTGGACTCGGACAGCCATGAACACTGAAGCTTTCTTT.

This clone was observed a single time. The chain joins TRBV30 to TRBJ2-5; tentatively, D is TRBD1 (6 bases). Trimming removed 2 bases at V and 4 bases at J, with 8 bases between. Germline V lookup: CDR1 GTSNPN, CDR2 SVGIG (reference sequence). CDR3 length equals 12 residues. The chain's CDR3 is CAWSRGGETQYF. In DNA form, the CDR3 reads TGTGCCTGGAGTAGAGGGGGAGAGACCCAGTACTTC.

The table lists this clone with a count of one. The junction differs from germline at one of its ends, possibly a read error. Other DNA sequences in the same sample also yield this CDR3. V usage is TRBV6-1 and J usage is TRBJ2-3, with D maybe TRBD1 (6 bases). The CDR3 runs to 14 residues. Germline V gene lookup returns CDR1 MNHNS and CDR2 SASEGT. CDR3 sequence: CAGRVGADADTQYF. The CDR3 bases are TGTGCCGGCAGAGTGGGGGCGGACGCAGATACGCAGTATTTT.

This clone appeared a single time. This chain links TRBV4-1 with TRBJ1-2; TRBD1 agrees at 8 bases. V lost 4 bases and J lost 8; bases outside the gene matches: 15. The CDR3 contains 16 residues. From germline, CDR1 is MGHRA and CDR2 YSYEKL. The CDR3 is CASSLLPPGGAEGYTF. CDR3 DNA sequence: TGCGCCAGCAGCCTCCTACCTCCAGGGGGCGCTGAGGGCTACACCTTC.

The chain couples TRBV6-5 to TRBJ2-5; 7 bases are a match to TRBD1. The J call may be wrong; the DNA end is better matched by TRBJ2-7. The CDR3 contains 13 residues. Germline values: CDR1 MNHEY, CDR2 SVGAGI. The CDR3 reads CASRGQWVYEQYF. CDR3 coding DNA: TGTGCCAGCAGGGGACAGTGGGTTTACGAGCAGTACTTC.

The genes are TRBV30 and TRBJ1-1, with 7 positions matching TRBD1. In germline, CDR1 is GTSNPN, CDR2 SVGIG (reference sequence). The trim removed 1 base at V and 8 bases at J, leaving 7 bases unmatched. The CDR3 consists of 13 residues. CDR3 sequence reads: CAWSAGGGNEAFF. DNA of the CDR3: TGTGCCTGGAGTGCCGGAGGGGGCAACGAAGCTTTCTTT. Looking up the rest from reference TRBV30 and TRBJ1-1 gives the full variable domain: SQTIHQWPATLVQPVGSPLSLECTVEGTSNPNLYWYRQAAGRGLQLLFYSVGIGQISSEVPQNLSASRPQDRQFILSSKKLLLSDSGFYLCAWSAGGGNEAFFGQGTRLTVV.

V is TRBV4-2 and J is TRBJ1-4; D possibly corresponds to TRBD1 (5 bases). Germline CDR1 LGHNA, CDR2 YNFKEQ. This CDR3 is 15 amino acids long. The V and J ends lost 0 bases and 6 bases respectively, with 11 bases between them. CDR3 amino acids: CASSQENGGDEKLFF. CDR3 sequence (DNA): TGTGCCAGCAGCCAAGAGAATGGAGGGGATGAAAAACTGTTTTTT.

The CDR3 sequence: CASSSRLAGAGTDTQYF. CDR3 bases: TGTGCCAGCAGCTCCCGACTAGCGGGAGCGGGGACAGATACGCAGTATTTT. The chain has TRBV5-6 and TRBJ2-3; 12 bases align to TRBD2. The CDR3 contains 17 residues. J lost 3 bases, V lost 3 bases, and 8 bases had no gene match. Germline values: CDR1 SGHDT, CDR2 YYEEEE. Variable domain in full (rest from reference TRBV5-6 and TRBJ2-3): DAGVTQSPTHLIKTRGQQVTLRCSPKSGHDTVSWYQQALGQGPQFIFQYYEEEERQRGNFPDRFSGHQFPNYSSELNVNALLLGDSALYLCASSSRLAGAGTDTQYFGPGTRLTVL.

The gene calls are TRBV5-1 and TRBJ1-3; 9 bases agree with TRBD1. With 0 bases clipped from V and 0 bases from J, the junction kept 13 bases outside the gene matches. Germline lookup yields CDR1 SGHRS and CDR2 YFSETQ. The CDR3 length is 20 residues. CDR3 sequence (DNA): TGCGCCAGCAGCTTGGCCTACCTCGGACAGGGGCCTAACTCTGGAAACACCATATATTTT. Protein sequence: CASSLAYLGQGPNSGNTIYF.

V gene TRBV10-1 combines with J gene TRBJ1-4; 10 bases fit TRBD1. The CDR3 runs to 12 residues. Germline assignment: CDR1 WNHNN and CDR2 SYGVQD (reference sequence). The V and J ends lost 7 bases and 10 bases, in that order; junction bases with no gene match: 3. Here the CDR3 reads CASNGDRGKLFF. The CDR3 bases are TGCGCCAGCAACGGGGACAGGGGAAAACTGTTTTTT.

V and J are TRBV7-3 and TRBJ2-2, with unresolved D. The CDR3 runs to 13 residues. The germline V gene encodes CDR1 SGHTA and CDR2 FQGTGA. V lost 1 base and J lost 4, with 4 bases in between. CDR3: CASSLISTGELFF. CDR3 nucleotide sequence: TGTGCCAGCAGCTTAATTAGCACCGGGGAGCTGTTTTTT.

This clone occurred a few times. The rearrangement joins TRBV5-1 to TRBJ2-3; TRBD2 agrees at 13 bases. This CDR3 spans 15 amino acids. V trimming: 6 bases; J trimming: 4 bases; junction bases outside the gene matches: 5. CDR1 and CDR2 from the germline V gene are SGHRS and YFSETQ. The CDR3 loop reads CASKRLAGGADTQYF. The CDR3 DNA reads TGCGCCAGCAAACGACTAGCGGGAGGTGCAGATACGCAGTATTTT.

The chain carries TRBV9 and TRBJ2-4; TRBD2 aligns across 12 bases. Looked up from germline, CDR1 is SGDLS and CDR2 is YYNGEE. V gave up 4 bases and J gave up 1 base; unmatched junction bases: 6. The CDR3 is 17 residues long. The CDR3 DNA reads TGTGCCAGCAGCCCTCGGACTAGCGGGACGGCCAAAAACATTCAGTACTTC. Amino acid sequence: CASSPRTSGTAKNIQYF.

The rearrangement links TRBV6-5 to TRBJ1-2; D unclear. This CDR3 contains 12 residues. Germline lookup yields CDR1 MNHEY and CDR2 SVGAGI. V was trimmed by 7 bases and J by 7 bases, leaving 13 bases between them. This CDR3 reads CASMGSKSGYTF. The CDR3 bases are TGTGCCAGCATGGGGAGCAAAAGTGGCTACACCTTC.

The chain couples TRBV7-9 to TRBJ1-1, with no clear D. The CDR3 loop spans 13 amino acids. The V and J ends lost 2 bases and 1 base respectively, with 5 bases between them. The germline CDR1 and CDR2 sequences are SEHNR and FQNEAQ (reference sequence). The CDR3 sequence is CASSLYGNTEAFF. In DNA form, the CDR3 reads TGTGCCAGCAGCTTATACGGGAACACTGAAGCTTTCTTT.

This clone appeared a few times. The chain has TRBV5-1 and TRBJ1-1; 7 nucleotides align to TRBD1. The germline gives CDR1 SGHRS, CDR2 YFSETQ. The CDR3 extends over 14 amino acids. The V segment lost 4 bases and the J segment 5 bases; nucleotides outside the gene matches: 8. The CDR3 DNA is TGCGCCAGCAGCCCAGGGGGTAGGAGAACTGAAGCTTTCTTT. This sequence encodes CASSPGGRRTEAFF.

This chain links TRBV4-1 with TRBJ2-5; TRBD2 matches at 7 bases. CDR1 MGHRA and CDR2 YSYEKL come from the germline V gene. This CDR3 has 13 residues. V was clipped by 1 base and J by 5 bases; unmatched bases: 1. CDR3 sequence: CASSQVGRETQYF. CDR3 nucleotides: TGCGCCAGCAGCCAAGTCGGGAGGGAGACCCAGTACTTC.